This T cell receptor beta chain was recovered during a study of shared clonotypes between healthy human individuals. Findings of the study overall: The expectation was that sequencing depth would affect clonotype sharing among donors.

The input for sorted-subset replicate PCRs was approximately 210 ng DNA, around 27,000 T cell genomes. The repertoire was sequenced with immunoSEQ multiplex PCR; TCRdb's copy has only in-frame clones and lacks some. The sample includes about 2.3 million clones, just over 90% of them seen just once. On this clone itself: Antigen unknown.

From germline, CDR1 is SGHNT and CDR2 YYREEE (reference sequence). The CDR3 sequence is 15 residues long. The V end was cut by 0 bases, the J end by 2 bases, with 11 bases between. The rearrangement joins TRBV5-4 to TRBJ2-5, with D perhaps being TRBD1 or TRBD2 (5 bases each). The source material was naive CD4+ T cells from PBMCs. Sample subset: CD45RA+ positively selected. This receptor was obtained from a man aged 18 to 30 in good health. Some clones in this sample may be carry-over from other donors' samples. CDR3 in amino acids: CASSLGGVAQETQYF. The CDR3 DNA sequence: TGTGCCAGCAGCTTGGGAGGGGTGGCTCAAGAGACCCAGTACTTC.